One and the same sample provided the 30 T cell receptor beta chains below, sequenced in a study of cytomegalovirus exposure and HLA in healthy donors. Researchers ran the PCR with 60 Vbeta and 13 Jbeta primers. Profiled with immunoSEQ multiplex PCR; TCRdb holds only in-frame clones, not every one. The sample holds more than 95,000 clones, about three quarters seen once. The sequenced sample consisted of PBMCs. The receptors were sampled from a man aged 55 to 70 in good health and CMV-seropositive.

This clone was observed a few times. The J gene is TRBJ2-5, the V gene TRBV4-1; 7 nucleotides agree with TRBD1. With V trimmed by 1 base and J by 5 bases, 7 bases remained unmatched. The CDR3 runs to 15 residues. Per germline, CDR1 MGHRA and CDR2 YSYEKL. The DNA of the CDR3 is TGCGCCAGCAGCCAAGGGAAACAGGGGCCCGAGACCCAGTACTTC. It yields the protein CASSQGKQGPETQYF.

V and J are TRBV5-4 and TRBJ1-6; 7 nucleotides agree with TRBD1. J gave up 7 bases and V 2 bases, and 6 bases lay outside the gene matches. CDR3 size: 15 residues. The V gene's germline CDR1 is SGHNT and CDR2 YYREEE (reference sequence). The CDR3 is CASSLPTGQNSPLHF. In nucleotides, the CDR3 is TGTGCCAGCAGCTTACCGACAGGGCAGAATTCACCCCTCCACTTT.

The chain joins TRBV9 to TRBJ1-1; tentatively, D is TRBD1 (6 bases). There are 13 residues in the CDR3. The germline CDR1 and CDR2 sequences are SGDLS and YYNGEE. The V end was cut by 3 bases, the J end by 11 bases, with 17 bases between. The CDR3 loop reads CASSAGQRSMAFF. CDR3 DNA sequence: TGTGCCAGCAGCGCCGGACAGCGGAGCATGGCTTTCTTT.

The rearrangement uses TRBV19 and TRBJ1-6; TRBD1 matches at 7 bases. This CDR3 spans 16 amino acids. Germline loops: CDR1 LNHDA, CDR2 SQIVND (reference sequence). V was pared by 3 bases and J by 9 bases, with 11 bases of the junction left unmatched. CDR3 coding DNA: TGTGCCAGTAGTATCCTCCCCTCAGGGGGTGGTTCACCCCTCCACTTT. Protein sequence: CASSILPSGGGSPLHF.

V usage is TRBV19 and J usage is TRBJ1-1; the D gene is possibly TRBD1 (5 bases). This CDR3 has 15 amino acids. Trimming removed 4 bases at V and 1 base at J, with 13 bases between. Germline lookup yields CDR1 LNHDA and CDR2 SQIVND (reference sequence). CDR3 in DNA: TGTGCCAGTAGTAGGGGGGGAAGTGGGAACACTGAAGCTTTCTTT. Its protein product is CASSRGGSGNTEAFF.

This clone was detected only a few times. J is TRBJ1-1 and V is TRBV2; perhaps TRBD1 as D (5 bases). CDR1 and CDR2 (germline): SNHLY, FYNNEI. Between the trimmed V and J ends, which lost 9 bases and 1 base, there was a span of 9 bases. The CDR3 is 12 amino acids. The CDR3 DNA sequence: TGTGCCAGGGGGGGGAAGAACACTGAAGCTTTCTTT. Its protein product is CARGGKNTEAFF.

The J gene is TRBJ2-4, the V gene TRBV7-2, with 8 bases matching TRBD2. Trimming at V came to 5 bases and at J to 9 bases, leaving 6 bases not matched to a gene. Germline CDR1 and CDR2: SGHTA and FQGNSA. This CDR3 region has 13 residues. CDR3 in DNA: TGTGCCAGCAGCCCCGGGAGGGAGAGCATTCAGTACTTC. This encodes CASSPGRESIQYF.

The rearrangement links TRBV5-1 to TRBJ1-2, with 9 bases matching TRBD1. Trimming cost V 4 bases and J 5 bases; bases outside gene matches: 9. Germline CDR1 SGHRS, CDR2 YFSETQ. The CDR3 length is 15 residues. CDR3 sequence: CASSAYGTGKYGYTF. In DNA, the CDR3 is TGCGCCAGCAGCGCCTACGGGACAGGGAAATATGGCTACACCTTC.

Of note for this clone: Other DNA sequences of this sample code for an identical CDR3. The V gene is TRBV5-1, the J gene TRBJ1-1; 9 bases are shared with TRBD1. CDR3 length: 15 amino acids. The junction had 8 bases not matched to a gene; V was cut back by 2 bases and J by 6 bases. Germline CDR1 is SGHRS and CDR2 is YFSETQ. This chain's CDR3 is CASSLPGQGASEAFF. CDR3 nucleotide sequence: TGCGCCAGCAGCTTACCGGGACAGGGAGCCTCTGAAGCTTTCTTT.

This clone was found once. The chain links TRBV9 to TRBJ2-7; 11 nucleotides agree with TRBD1. The J segment lost 6 bases and the V segment lost 0 bases, leaving 8 bases of the junction unmatched. The CDR3 extends over 16 amino acids. CDR1 is SGDLS, CDR2 YYNGEE, per germline. The CDR3 sequence: CASSVEGGDRGTEQYF. Here the CDR3 DNA reads TGTGCCAGCAGCGTAGAGGGGGGGGACAGGGGGACCGAGCAGTACTTC.

The chain employs TRBV5-1 and TRBJ2-2; 10 nucleotides agree with TRBD1. The CDR3 runs to 15 residues. With 3 bases clipped from V and 6 bases from J, the junction kept 5 bases outside the gene matches. Germline assignment: CDR1 SGHRS and CDR2 YFSETQ. The CDR3 reads CASSSGTGAAGELFF. The CDR3 bases are TGCGCCAGCAGCTCCGGGACAGGGGCGGCCGGGGAGCTGTTTTTT.

V is TRBV19 and J is TRBJ2-7; 8 positions agree with TRBD1. Germline trimming cut 6 bases from V and 0 bases from J; bases unmatched to any gene: 7. Per germline, CDR1 LNHDA and CDR2 SQIVND (reference sequence). The CDR3 has 15 amino acids. The CDR3 nucleotides are TGTGCCAGTAGGGGGGGACAGGAAAGCTCCTACGAGCAGTACTTC. This gives the protein CASRGGQESSYEQYF.

The gene calls are TRBV29-1 and TRBJ2-5, with 10 bases identical to TRBD2. V gave up 5 bases and J gave up 5 bases; unmatched junction bases: 5. In germline, CDR1 is SQVTM, CDR2 ANQGSEA. CDR3 size: 13 residues. DNA of the CDR3: TGCAGCGTTCAACTAGCGGGGTTTGAGACCCAGTACTTC. Its protein is CSVQLAGFETQYF.

This clone was seen repeatedly, ten times or more. The J gene is TRBJ1-1, the V gene TRBV14; 7 bases line up with TRBD1. V lost 4 bases to trimming and J lost 0 bases; unmatched junction nucleotides: 5. Germline CDR1 is SGHDN and CDR2 is FVKESK. CDR3 length equals 15 residues. The CDR3 region is CASSPRQGMNTEAFF. In nucleotides, the CDR3 is TGTGCCAGCAGCCCAAGACAGGGAATGAACACTGAAGCTTTCTTT.

In its sample, this clone was seen once. The J gene is TRBJ1-2, the V gene TRBV4-1, with 8 bases lining up with TRBD1. CDR1 and CDR2 from the germline V gene are MGHRA and YSYEKL. This CDR3 has 13 residues. Trimming took 4 bases from V and 8 from J; bases not matched to a gene: 6. The CDR3 DNA is TGCGCCAGCAGCCGCCCAGGGGGCCGGGGCTACACCTTC. This codes for CASSRPGGRGYTF.

V and J are TRBV19 and TRBJ2-5; TRBD1 agrees at 7 bases. Germline CDR1 LNHDA, CDR2 SQIVND (reference sequence). The length of the CDR3 is 13 residues. V was pared by 5 bases and J by 3 bases, with 3 bases of the junction left unmatched. The CDR3 coding sequence is TGTGCCAGTAGTTTGGGGACAGAAGAGACCCAGTACTTC. Translating it yields CASSLGTEETQYF.

In this sample, this clone turned up a few times. The chain couples TRBV6-5 to TRBJ1-1, with 8 bases aligning to TRBD1. There are 14 residues in the CDR3. Per germline, CDR1 MNHEY and CDR2 SVGAGI. J lost 1 base, V lost 5 bases, and 3 bases had no gene match. The CDR3 loop reads CASSDGTGNTEAFF. The CDR3 DNA reads as TGTGCCAGCAGTGACGGGACAGGGAACACTGAAGCTTTCTTT.

The chain is built from TRBV5-1 and TRBJ2-3, with TRBD2 identical over 8 bases. V lost 3 bases to trimming and J lost 6 bases; unmatched junction nucleotides: 9. Per the germline V gene, CDR1 is SGHRS and CDR2 is YFSETQ. The CDR3 is 15 amino acids. The CDR3 DNA follows: TGCGCCAGCAGCTACGGAGCGGGGGTGGCGGATACGCAGTATTTT. Amino acids: CASSYGAGVADTQYF.

CDR3 bases: TGTGCCAGCAGTCAGGGGGCGGATGGAAACACCATATATTTT. Its translation: CASSQGADGNTIYF. V and J are TRBV6-1 and TRBJ1-3; 8 bases line up with TRBD1. Losses at the gene ends were 5 bases for V and 3 bases for J; bases not matched to a gene: 3. The V gene's germline CDR1 is MNHNS and CDR2 SASEGT. The CDR3 is 14 residues long.

The genes are TRBV6-5 and TRBJ2-5; D unclear. Gene TRBJ2-7 matches the end of the DNA better, so the J call may be wrong. The germline V gene has CDR1 MNHEY and CDR2 SVGAGI. CDR3 length equals 15 residues. CDR3 in DNA: TGTGCCAGCAGTTACTCCAGGCAGGTAACCTACGAGCAGTACTTC. Encoded protein: CASSYSRQVTYEQYF.

The V gene is TRBV2, the J gene TRBJ1-6; TRBD1 aligns across 9 bases. The germline gives CDR1 SNHLY, CDR2 FYNNEI. This CDR3 region has 14 residues. V was pared by 7 bases and J by 7 bases, with 5 bases of the junction left unmatched. The chain's CDR3 is CASITGGGNSPLHF. CDR3 nucleotides: TGTGCCAGCATTACAGGGGGCGGCAATTCACCCCTCCACTTT. The complete variable domain, with remaining parts taken from reference TRBV2 and TRBJ1-6, reads EPEVTQTPSHQVTQMGQEVILRCVPISNHLYFYWYRQILGQKVEFLVSFYNNEISEKSEIFDDQFSVERPDGSNFTLKIRSTKLEDSAMYFCASITGGGNSPLHFGNGTRLTVT.

This chain joins TRBV6-1 and TRBJ2-7; D is unresolved. CDR3 length equals 12 residues. Germline lookup yields CDR1 MNHNS and CDR2 SASEGT. The V end was cut by 4 bases, the J end by 9 bases, with 13 bases between. CDR3 in DNA: TGTGCCAGCAGTGTTACACCCAGAGGGCAGTACTTC. Translated, it gives CASSVTPRGQYF.

A note on this clone: The same CDR3 also results from other DNA sequences found in this sample. The rearrangement uses TRBV6-1 and TRBJ1-2; weak D call: TRBD1 (5 bases). The CDR3 runs 15 residues. Germline CDR1 is MNHNS and CDR2 is SASEGT. V was pared by 7 bases and J by 1 base, with 16 bases between. DNA of the CDR3: TGTGCCAGCATCCCCACAGCGGGACTTAACTATGGCTACACCTTC. It translates to CASIPTAGLNYGYTF.

This clone has a handful of counts. This chain uses TRBV29-1 with TRBJ2-3; TRBD2 agrees at 11 bases. The V segment lost 1 base and the J segment 0 bases; nucleotides outside the gene matches: 3. Germline V lookup: CDR1 SQVTM, CDR2 ANQGSEA. The CDR3 loop spans 16 amino acids. CDR3 loop: CSVEGLAGRSTDTQYF. The CDR3 DNA sequence: TGCAGCGTTGAAGGACTAGCGGGGAGAAGCACAGATACGCAGTATTTT.

The chain employs TRBV7-7 and TRBJ2-3, with D unresolved. V lost 0 bases to trimming and J lost 5 bases, with 9 bases between them. Germline CDR1 SSHAT, CDR2 FNYEAQ (reference sequence). The CDR3 totals 14 residues. The CDR3 is CASSLAIGGDTQYF. The CDR3 coding sequence is TGTGCCAGCAGCTTAGCAATCGGTGGAGATACGCAGTATTTT.

The V call is TRBV7-2, the J call TRBJ1-3, with D uncertain. Germline V gene data show CDR1 as SGHTA and CDR2 as FQGNSA. This CDR3 is built from 13 residues. Trimming pared 0 bases from V and 5 bases from J, leaving 5 bases between. The CDR3 reads CASSLASRNTIYF. The CDR3 region has the DNA TGTGCCAGCAGCTTAGCGTCCAGAAACACCATATATTTT.

The gene calls are TRBV15 and TRBJ1-5; the D is unclear. Germline V lookup: CDR1 LNHNV, CDR2 YYDKDF (reference sequence). Trimming shortened V by 0 bases and J by 4 bases, and 19 bases separated the two germline ends. This CDR3 has 18 amino acids. The CDR3 is CATSRDRSPPWPNQPQHF. For the CDR3, the DNA is TGTGCCACCAGCAGAGATCGTTCGCCACCCTGGCCAAATCAGCCCCAGCATTTT.

The sample holds one count of this clone. The rearrangement links TRBV10-3 to TRBJ2-5; possibly TRBD2 for D (5 bases). The V and J ends lost 0 bases and 5 bases respectively, with 22 bases between them. The CDR3 runs 18 residues. From germline, CDR1 is ENHRY and CDR2 SYGVKD. As DNA, the CDR3 is TGTGCCATCAGTGAGTCGGTGATCCATATCAGAGGCGGGGAGACCCAGTACTTC. Translated: CAISESVIHIRGGETQYF.

V is TRBV13 and J is TRBJ2-7; D possibly corresponds to TRBD1 (6 bases). Germline V gene sequence: CDR1 PRHDT, CDR2 FYEKMQ (reference sequence). The germline V and J ends were trimmed by 4 bases and 0 bases, with 13 bases remaining between them. CDR3 length: 15 amino acids. The CDR3 DNA follows: TGTGCCAGCAGCTCACGGACAGCAAGCTCCTACGAGCAGTACTTC. Protein product: CASSSRTASSYEQYF.

V gene TRBV6-1 combines with J gene TRBJ1-4, with D tentatively TRBD1 (6 bases). With 2 bases removed from V and 0 bases from J, the gap between germline ends came to 19 bases. The CDR3 is 19 amino acids. Germline CDR1 and CDR2: MNHNS and SASEGT. The CDR3 loop is CASSERTGRGKATNEKLFF. CDR3 in DNA: TGTGCCAGCAGTGAAAGAACAGGGAGGGGCAAAGCAACTAATGAAAAACTGTTTTTT.